This T cell receptor (beta chain) was found in a study of prognosis after radiotherapy for stage I lung cancer. Study details: Patient ages ran from about 50 to 95, with a median of roughly 74 years, and the group had about a dozen men and 6 women.

Points on this clonotype: This may come from a read error, since a much larger clone is one base off.

The germline CDR1 and CDR2 sequences are SGHTA and FQGNSA. The CDR3 has 13 residues. Patients were uniformly node-negative by CT and PET/CT and had received no prior chemotherapy or radiotherapy, with no other malignancies. Amplification of TCR beta CDR3 from genomic DNA used two-round multiplex PCR. Primers were specific to each TRBV and TRBJ gene in first-round PCR. MiXCR, run by TCRdb on the multiplex PCR reads, gives a single entry per CDR3 protein. This repertoire shows about 28,000 distinct CDR3 sequences, about 43% found once; its top ten account for under 15%. The material was PBMCs, obtained before or after stereotactic body radiation therapy (not recorded which). The gene calls are TRBV7-2 and TRBJ2-5; D unresolved. This TCR derives from a donor at least 50 years old with non-small cell lung cancer. The CDR3 sequence is CASSLVPQETQHF. CDR3 bases: TGTGCCAGCAGCTTAGTACCACAAGAGACCCAGCACTTC.